One and the same sample provided the 15 T cell receptor beta chains below, sequenced in a study of vaccination and CD4 T cells after COVID-19. These TCRs' antigens remain unknown. The treatment here: roughly 11-day PBMC culture with coronavirus spike peptide pools or control peptides (ViraFEST assay). At the Johns Hopkins FTIC core, DNA taken from cultured CD4+ T cells was sequenced by way of the Oncomine TCR Beta short-read assay. TCRdb analysed the PCR reads with MiXCR anew, one entry per CDR3 protein. Among approximately 17,000 distinct CDR3 sequences, 50% to 65% were seen once, and the ten largest hold approximately 6.3%. Sequences were derived from CD4+ T cells from blood, cultured in vitro, sampled before SARS-CoV-2 vaccination. Receptors originate from a human donor who had recovered from COVID-19.

This clonotype occurred a few times. The chain recombines TRBV30 with TRBJ2-4; D may be TRBD1 (6 bases). CDR1 and CDR2 (germline): GTSNPN, SVGIG (reference sequence). V lost 2 bases, J lost 2 bases, and 10 bases lay in between. This CDR3 has 14 residues. The CDR3 sequence is CAWSPDRPKNIQYF. CDR3 nucleotides: TGTGCCTGGAGTCCAGACAGGCCCAAAAACATTCAGTACTTC.

V gene TRBV28 combines with J gene TRBJ2-1, with D possibly matching TRBD1 (5 bases). The CDR3 totals 16 residues. The V gene lost 5 bases and the J gene lost 5 bases, with 19 bases spanning the gap. CDR1 is MDHEN, CDR2 SYDVKM, per germline. The CDR3 loop reads CASSTRVGATDNEQFF. CDR3 nucleotide sequence: TGTGCCAGCAGTACTCGGGTAGGGGCAACCGACAATGAGCAGTTCTTC.

The gene calls are TRBV11-3 and TRBJ2-5; 8 bases match TRBD1. CDR1 is SGHNT, CDR2 YENEEA, per germline. The CDR3 is 15 residues long. V was pared by 5 bases and J by 4 bases, with 9 bases of the junction left unmatched. CDR3 nucleotide sequence: TGTGCCAGCAGCAAGGGGCAGGGGGCTTCAGAGACCCAGTACTTC. Translated, it gives CASSKGQGASETQYF.

The V and J genes are TRBV20-1 and TRBJ1-1; D uncertain. V lost 6 bases and J lost 4, with 18 bases in between. This CDR3 is 14 amino acids long. CDR1 is DFQATT and CDR2 is SNEGSKA in the germline V gene (reference sequence). The CDR3 DNA reads as TGCAGTGCAAGCCCTCAGGTCATGGCCACTGAAGCTTTCTTT. Protein: CSASPQVMATEAFF.

This chain links TRBV12-3 or TRBV12-4 with TRBJ1-5, with 9 bases fitting TRBD1. The CDR3 is made up of 15 amino acids. Trimming removed 5 bases from V and 4 bases from J; junction bases left unmatched: 6. Written as DNA, the CDR3 is TGTGCCAGCAGTCCAACAGGGGGCTCTAATCAGCCCCAGCATTTT. Translated: CASSPTGGSNQPQHF.

This chain connects TRBV11-2 to TRBJ2-3; no clear D gene. This CDR3 has 13 amino acids. Germline lookup yields CDR1 SGHAT and CDR2 FQNNGV. Between the trimmed V and J ends, which lost 3 bases and 4 bases, there was a span of 8 bases. CDR3 residues: CASSLNNPDTQYF. The DNA of the CDR3 is TGTGCCAGCAGCTTGAATAATCCAGATACGCAGTATTTT.

The chain's CDR3 is CAISESRLAGGPEQYF. The DNA of the CDR3 is TGTGCCATCAGTGAGTCCCGACTAGCGGGAGGGCCTGAGCAGTACTTC. The chain links TRBV10-3 to TRBJ2-7, with 14 bases that match TRBD2. The V gene end was trimmed by 0 bases and the J gene end by 7 bases; junction bases not matched to a gene: 5. Germline V gene sequence: CDR1 ENHRY, CDR2 SYGVKD. CDR3 length equals 16 residues.

The rearrangement uses TRBV20-1 and TRBJ1-1; D is unresolved. There are 13 residues in the CDR3. The ends were cut back, 3 bases at V and 4 bases at J, with 12 bases in the middle. CDR1 and CDR2 (germline): DFQATT, SNEGSKA (reference sequence). The DNA for the CDR3 is TGCAGTGCTAGTGCTCGAGGTGGCACTGAAGCTTTCTTT. Its protein product is CSASARGGTEAFF.

This rearrangement joins TRBV6-1 to TRBJ1-4; no firm D call. Germline V gene data show CDR1 as MNHNS and CDR2 as SASEGT. This CDR3 is built from 14 residues. The V end was cut by 2 bases, the J end by 7 bases, with 11 bases between. CDR3 protein: CASSESSFSEKLFF. The DNA of the CDR3 is TGTGCCAGCAGTGAATCCTCGTTTAGTGAAAAACTGTTTTTT.

In this sample, this clonotype turned up once. The chain carries TRBV5-4 and TRBJ2-3; possible D gene TRBD1, 5 bases. The germline V gene has CDR1 SGHNT and CDR2 YYREEE (reference sequence). This CDR3 is built from 15 residues. Trimming cost V 2 bases and J 2 bases, with 12 bases left between them. The CDR3 is CASSFLIGATDTQYF. CDR3 in DNA: TGTGCCAGCAGCTTCCTTATAGGGGCCACAGATACGCAGTATTTT.

In DNA, the CDR3 is TGTGCCAGCCGGGTTGACAGGGGGCTTTATGGCTACACCTTC. It specifies CASRVDRGLYGYTF. The rearrangement uses TRBV6-1 and TRBJ1-2; the match to TRBD1 covers 10 bases. This CDR3 has 14 amino acids. J lost 5 bases, V lost 8 bases, and 8 bases had no gene match. The germline CDR1 and CDR2 sequences are MNHNS and SASEGT.

The CDR3 sequence is CASSLPVVAGGRADTQYF. CDR3 sequence (DNA): TGTGCCAGCAGCTTACCAGTAGTGGCGGGAGGCCGGGCAGATACGCAGTATTTT. The chain is built from TRBV7-2 and TRBJ2-3; 8 bases match TRBD2. V dropped 2 bases and J dropped 4; count of bases not matched to a gene: 14. Germline lookup yields CDR1 SGHTA and CDR2 FQGNSA. The CDR3 covers 18 residues. Together with reference TRBV7-2 and TRBJ2-3, the CDR3 gives the full variable domain: GAGVSQSPSNKVTEKGKDVELRCDPISGHTALYWYRQSLGQGLEFLIYFQGNSAPDKSGLPSDRFSAERTGGSVSTLTIQRTQQEDSAVYLCASSLPVVAGGRADTQYFGPGTRLTVL.

CDR3 DNA: TGTGCCAGCAGCTTATTCATGGACACCGGGGAGCTGTTTTTT. It translates to CASSLFMDTGELFF. The chain joins TRBV7-9 to TRBJ2-2, with D unresolved. The germline V and J ends were trimmed by 2 bases and 3 bases, with 7 bases remaining between them. The CDR3 totals 14 residues. Germline V lookup: CDR1 SEHNR, CDR2 FQNEAQ (reference sequence). The entire variable domain, with the rest obtained from reference TRBV7-9 and TRBJ2-2, is as follows: DTGVSQNPRHKITKRGQNVTFRCDPISEHNRLYWYRQTLGQGPEFLTYFQNEAQLEKSRLLSDRFSAERPKGSFSTLEIQRTEQGDSAMYLCASSLFMDTGELFFGEGSRLTVL.

V is TRBV20-1 and J is TRBJ1-1; D is possibly TRBD1 (5 bases). This CDR3 contains 15 residues. Germline CDR1 DFQATT, CDR2 SNEGSKA (reference sequence). CDR3 sequence: CILPARVRGNTEAFF. CDR3 DNA sequence: TGCATTCTCCCAGCCAGGGTAAGGGGGAACACTGAAGCTTTCTTT.

The chain has TRBV11-2 and TRBJ1-1; a possible D gene is TRBD1 (6 bases). The ends were cut back, 1 base at V and 5 bases at J, with 17 bases in the middle. The germline CDR1 and CDR2 sequences are SGHAT and FQNNGV. This CDR3 is built from 16 residues. CDR3 in amino acids: CASSLGSGTGRTEAFF. The CDR3 DNA reads TGTGCCAGCAGCTTAGGGTCCGGAACAGGGAGGACTGAAGCTTTCTTT.